This passage covers 27 T cell receptor beta chains from one sample sequenced in a study of cytomegalovirus exposure and HLA in healthy donors. It was with 60 Vbeta and 13 Jbeta primers that the PCR ran. The repertoire was sequenced with immunoSEQ multiplex PCR; TCRdb's copy has only in-frame clones and lacks some. Among roughly 150,000 clones listed, over 70% were seen once. Sequencing input: PBMCs. The receptors stem from a male donor in good health and CMV-seronegative.

The chain links TRBV6-1 to TRBJ1-2, with D unclear. From germline, CDR1 is MNHNS and CDR2 SASEGT. The CDR3 length is 17 residues. Deletions cut 3 bases from V and 3 bases from J, with 20 bases between. CDR3 DNA: TGTGCCAGCAGTGAGTGGGTCCTTACCCGGCGGGACTATGGCTACACCTTC. Translated: CASSEWVLTRRDYGYTF.

The rearrangement links TRBV7-2 to TRBJ1-1; D ambiguous. The CDR3 runs to 15 residues. The germline V gene has CDR1 SGHTA and CDR2 FQGNSA. With 1 base removed from V and 0 bases from J, the gap between germline ends came to 9 bases. The CDR3 protein is CASSLERSMNTEAFF. The CDR3 region has the DNA TGTGCCAGCAGCTTAGAACGGTCTATGAACACTGAAGCTTTCTTT. Supplemented by reference TRBV7-2 and TRBJ1-1, the full variable domain reads GAGVSQSPSNKVTEKGKDVELRCDPISGHTALYWYRQSLGQGLEFLIYFQGNSAPDKSGLPSDRFSAERTGGSVSTLTIQRTQQEDSAVYLCASSLERSMNTEAFFGQGTRLTVV.

This chain connects TRBV6-5 to TRBJ1-3; tentatively, D is TRBD1 (6 bases). Trimming pared 7 bases from V and 0 bases from J, leaving 13 bases between. The CDR3 runs 15 residues. Germline V gene data show CDR1 as MNHEY and CDR2 as SVGAGI. CDR3 in amino acids: CASTQTGLSGNTIYF. DNA for the CDR3: TGTGCCAGCACTCAGACAGGCCTCTCTGGAAACACCATATATTTT.

Comments on this clone: At one of its ends the junction is not consistent with the germline gene, which may arise from a read error. This rearrangement joins TRBV7-3 to TRBJ2-5; 12 nucleotides match TRBD1. The CDR3 totals 17 residues. Germline CDR1 and CDR2: SGHTA and FQGTGA. The CDR3 sequence is CASSITGTGGAGETQYF. CDR3 DNA sequence: TGTGCCAGCAGCATAACGGGGACAGGGGGCGCTGGAGAGACCCAGTACTTC.

This rearrangement joins TRBV9 to TRBJ2-5; D perhaps matches TRBD2 (5 bases). Trimming removed 5 bases at V and 5 bases at J, with 13 bases between. CDR1 and CDR2 from the germline V gene are SGDLS and YYNGEE. This CDR3 comprises 13 residues. The CDR3 spells CASRSGPGETQYF. The CDR3 coding sequence is TGTGCCAGCAGGAGCGGCCCCGGGGAGACCCAGTACTTC.

The J gene is TRBJ1-3, the V gene TRBV10-3; D is unresolved. The V gene's germline CDR1 is ENHRY and CDR2 SYGVKD. Deletions cut 6 bases from V and 3 bases from J, with 15 bases between. CDR3 size: 15 residues. This chain's CDR3 is CAIRGDRGGGNTIYF. CDR3 nucleotide sequence: TGTGCCATCAGGGGAGATCGGGGAGGTGGAAACACCATATATTTT.

CDR3 DNA: TGTGCCAGCATCCCGGCTGGGGGACAGGGGGCGGTCGAGCAGTACTTC. Its protein is CASIPAGGQGAVEQYF. This chain joins TRBV28 and TRBJ2-7; 12 bases are shared with TRBD1. This CDR3 has 16 amino acids. Germline V gives CDR1 MDHEN, CDR2 SYDVKM. The V segment lost 7 bases and the J segment 6 bases; nucleotides outside the gene matches: 13.

This clone has more than one count but fewer than ten. The rearrangement joins TRBV19 to TRBJ2-5; 12 nucleotides match TRBD1. The junction had 11 bases not matched to a gene; V was cut back by 10 bases and J by 11 bases. The CDR3 is 13 amino acids. Looked up from germline, CDR1 is LNHDA and CDR2 is SQIVND (reference sequence). The CDR3 DNA reads TGTGCCACCTCAGGGACAGGGGGCCATTGGCAGTACTTC. Encoded protein: CATSGTGGHWQYF.

The V call is TRBV9, the J call TRBJ1-1, with TRBD1 matching 7 bases. CDR1 SGDLS and CDR2 YYNGEE come from the germline V gene. CDR3 length: 14 amino acids. The ends lost 4 bases at V and 3 bases at J; junction bases unmatched: 6. The DNA of the CDR3 is TGTGCCAGCAGCACCGAGGGGGCCTACACTGAAGCTTTCTTT. Its protein is CASSTEGAYTEAFF.

This clone came up once. The V and J genes are TRBV6-6 and TRBJ2-3; TRBD1 might be the D (5 bases). Germline V lookup: CDR1 MNHNY, CDR2 SVGAGI (reference sequence). V was trimmed by 0 bases and J by 2 bases, leaving 12 bases between them. The CDR3 is 16 amino acids. CDR3 DNA sequence: TGTGCCAGCAGTTACTCGCCAACAGGAGCCACAGATACGCAGTATTTT. It is translated as CASSYSPTGATDTQYF.

This clone was observed a handful of times. The rearrangement joins TRBV7-9 to TRBJ2-2; D uncertain. The CDR3 consists of 15 residues. Looked up from germline, CDR1 is SEHNR and CDR2 is FQNEAQ (reference sequence). V was shortened by 1 base and J by 2 bases, with 8 bases between the two germline ends. DNA of the CDR3: TGTGCCAGCAGCTTAGGCCAGGTCAACACCGGGGAGCTGTTTTTT. Its protein is CASSLGQVNTGELFF.

The chain recombines TRBV5-1 with TRBJ2-6, with 7 bases matching TRBD1. The CDR3 contains 15 residues. Germline V lookup: CDR1 SGHRS, CDR2 YFSETQ. V trimming: 7 bases; J trimming: 0 bases; junction bases outside the gene matches: 4. The DNA of the CDR3 is TGCGCCAGCGGGACAGCCAGCTCTGGGGCCAACGTCCTGACTTTC. Translation: CASGTASSGANVLTF.

V and J are TRBV7-2 and TRBJ2-5; 7 nucleotides align to TRBD2. From germline, CDR1 is SGHTA and CDR2 FQGNSA. V shed 3 bases and J 1 base; nucleotides not matched to a gene: 2. There are 14 residues in the CDR3. CDR3 amino acids: CASSFPSGQETQYF. Written as DNA, the CDR3 is TGTGCCAGCAGCTTTCCTAGCGGCCAAGAGACCCAGTACTTC.

The chain carries TRBV11-2 and TRBJ1-5, with 8 bases that match TRBD1. CDR1 is SGHAT and CDR2 is FQNNGV in the germline V gene. The trim removed 5 bases at V and 6 bases at J, leaving 3 bases unmatched. This CDR3 spans 13 amino acids. CDR3 amino acids: CASSRTGRQPQHF. The CDR3 DNA sequence: TGTGCCAGCAGCCGGACAGGGCGTCAGCCCCAGCATTTT.

The CDR3 region is CASSPRDRNTEAFF. The DNA of the CDR3 is TGCGCCAGCAGCCCCCGGGACAGGAACACTGAAGCTTTCTTT. The chain combines TRBV5-1 with TRBJ1-1, with 7 bases matching TRBD1. The CDR3 has 14 residues. Unmatched junction bases numbered 4, after V lost 4 bases and J lost 1 base. Per the germline V gene, CDR1 is SGHRS and CDR2 is YFSETQ.

The rearrangement links TRBV28 to TRBJ2-3; TRBD1 matches 11 bases. Germline-derived CDR1 and CDR2 are MDHEN and SYDVKM. CDR3 size: 15 residues. Trimming at V came to 4 bases and at J to 3 bases, leaving 3 bases not matched to a gene. CDR3 residues: CASSSRDRGTDTQYF. The DNA for the CDR3 is TGTGCCAGCAGTTCCCGGGACAGGGGGACAGATACGCAGTATTTT.

V is TRBV15 and J is TRBJ2-3, with D possibly being TRBD1 (8 bases). This CDR3 comprises 15 residues. Germline V gene data show CDR1 as LNHNV and CDR2 as YYDKDF (reference sequence). The V end was cut by 6 bases, the J end by 5 bases, with 18 bases between. CDR3 nucleotide sequence: TGTGCCACCAGTCCGCAGACAGGGGAGGGAGATACGCAGTATTTT. Translated, it gives CATSPQTGEGDTQYF.

The chain has TRBV7-2 and TRBJ2-2; 14 positions agree with TRBD2. Germline V gives CDR1 SGHTA, CDR2 FQGNSA. V was clipped by 6 bases and J by 6 bases; unmatched bases: 3. This CDR3 region has 15 residues. The CDR3 sequence: CASRSGLAGAGELFF. The CDR3, as DNA: TGTGCCAGCAGGTCGGGACTAGCGGGAGCCGGGGAGCTGTTTTTT.

The chain employs TRBV9 and TRBJ2-3, with 7 bases fitting TRBD1. The CDR3 extends over 17 amino acids. Germline CDR1 is SGDLS and CDR2 is YYNGEE. V trimming: 3 bases; J trimming: 0 bases; junction bases outside the gene matches: 10. This chain's CDR3 is CASSELPGTASTDTQYF. CDR3 nucleotides: TGTGCCAGCAGCGAATTACCCGGGACAGCAAGCACAGATACGCAGTATTTT.

This clone occurred a few times. The chain couples TRBV4-1 to TRBJ2-7; 8 bases are a match to TRBD2. The trim removed 2 bases at V and 2 bases at J, leaving 5 bases unmatched. There are 15 residues in the CDR3. Germline-derived CDR1 and CDR2 are MGHRA and YSYEKL. CDR3 loop: CASSQTGGETYEQYF. In DNA, the CDR3 is TGCGCCAGCAGCCAAACGGGAGGGGAGACCTACGAGCAGTACTTC.

This clone has a handful of counts. The chain has TRBV7-2 and TRBJ1-1; D is undetermined. This CDR3 contains 14 residues. Germline values: CDR1 SGHTA, CDR2 FQGNSA. Trimming took off 1 base at V and 5 bases at J, with 11 bases between the two ends. CDR3 residues: CASSLGTGETEAFF. The DNA for the CDR3 is TGTGCCAGCAGCTTAGGTACCGGTGAGACTGAAGCTTTCTTT.

This clone has a handful of counts. This chain joins TRBV5-1 and TRBJ2-3, with a weak D call TRBD1 (5 bases). Trimming pared 4 bases from V and 6 bases from J, leaving 18 bases between. This CDR3 spans 15 amino acids. CDR1 and CDR2 (germline): SGHRS, YFSETQ. DNA of the CDR3: TGCGCCAGCAGCCCGGTGGGATTTGGGGCGGATACGCAGTATTTT. It encodes CASSPVGFGADTQYF. Full variable domain (outside the CDR3, taken from reference TRBV5-1 and TRBJ2-3): KAGVTQTPRYLIKTRGQQVTLSCSPISGHRSVSWYQQTPGQGLQFLFEYFSETQRNKGNFPGRFSGRQFSNSRSEMNVSTLELGDSALYLCASSPVGFGADTQYFGPGTRLTVL.

The chain couples TRBV7-2 to TRBJ2-1; D possibly corresponds to TRBD1 (5 bases). V was trimmed by 2 bases and J by 3 bases, leaving 14 bases between them. The CDR3 runs 16 residues. CDR1 SGHTA and CDR2 FQGNSA come from the germline V gene. CDR3: CASSLWTPQGYNEQFF. The CDR3 bases are TGTGCCAGCAGCTTATGGACCCCTCAGGGCTACAATGAGCAGTTCTTC. Supplemented by reference TRBV7-2 and TRBJ2-1, the full variable domain reads GAGVSQSPSNKVTEKGKDVELRCDPISGHTALYWYRQSLGQGLEFLIYFQGNSAPDKSGLPSDRFSAERTGGSVSTLTIQRTQQEDSAVYLCASSLWTPQGYNEQFFGPGTRLTVL.

The J gene is TRBJ1-5, the V gene TRBV4-2; 7 nucleotides align to TRBD1. Unmatched junction bases numbered 4, after V lost 3 bases and J lost 2 bases. The CDR3 spans 15 residues. Germline CDR1 and CDR2: LGHNA and YNFKEQ. The CDR3 region is CASSQATGGNQPQHF. Written as DNA, the CDR3 is TGTGCCAGCAGCCAGGCCACAGGGGGCAATCAGCCCCAGCATTTT.

The genes are TRBV4-1 and TRBJ2-1; TRBD1 matches 7 bases. Germline V gene data show CDR1 as MGHRA and CDR2 as YSYEKL. This CDR3 has 16 residues. The trim removed 3 bases at V and 9 bases at J, leaving 14 bases unmatched. Here the CDR3 reads CASSQIQGSEDREQFF. CDR3 sequence (DNA): TGCGCCAGCAGCCAGATACAGGGGAGCGAGGACCGTGAGCAGTTCTTC.

The V and J genes are TRBV7-6 and TRBJ2-3; D is uncertain. Germline V gene sequence: CDR1 SGHVS, CDR2 FNYEAQ. Trimming pared 1 base from V and 4 bases from J, leaving 6 bases between. The CDR3 consists of 13 residues. CDR3 in DNA: TGTGCCAGCAGCTTAGTAGTCGCAGATACGCAGTATTTT. Amino acids: CASSLVVADTQYF.

The chain joins TRBV5-8 to TRBJ2-3; a possible D gene is TRBD2 (5 bases). The CDR3 is made up of 14 amino acids. Germline V gene data show CDR1 as SGHTS and CDR2 as YDEGEE. Trimming pared 0 bases from V and 6 bases from J, leaving 11 bases between. The CDR3 here is CASSLGQRGDTQYF. In nucleotides, the CDR3 is TGTGCCAGCAGCTTGGGGCAGCGCGGGGATACGCAGTATTTT.